The clone carrying this T cell receptor (beta chain) was counted only a few times. This entry comes from a study of blood T cell repertoires in COVID-19. Germline CDR1 and CDR2: MNHNY and SVGAGI (reference sequence). V lost 6 bases to trimming and J lost 4 bases; unmatched junction nucleotides: 5. This CDR3 is built from 14 residues. Clones were read by immunoSEQ multiplex PCR, and TCRdb kept only the in-frame ones, dropping some. The sample has 200,000 to 250,000 clones; 82% are singletons. The TCR comes from a woman over 75 with acute or convalescent COVID-19. The rearrangement joins TRBV6-6 to TRBJ2-3; 9 bases match TRBD2. The material sequenced was peripheral blood. CDR3 in amino acids: CASSNSGGSDTQYF. The CDR3 DNA reads TGTGCCAGCAGCAATAGCGGGGGCTCAGATACGCAGTATTTT.